One sample yielded the 21 T cell receptor beta chains listed below, sequenced in a study of blood T cell repertoires in COVID-19. Using immunoSEQ multiplex PCR, the repertoire was profiled, and TCRdb retains in-frame clones only, with some absent. The repertoire holds about 190,000 clones, with about 88% as singletons. Sequencing input: PBMCs or T cells enriched from blood (not recorded which). The receptors were sampled from a woman in her thirties who had recovered from COVID-19.

This sequence joins TRBV27 and TRBJ1-5, with 9 nucleotides matching TRBD1. This CDR3 has 19 residues. From germline, CDR1 is MNHEY and CDR2 SMNVEV (reference sequence). V gave up 2 bases and J gave up 2 bases; unmatched junction bases: 13. The CDR3 reads CASSLKGQGIIGRNQPQHF. CDR3 sequence (DNA): TGTGCCAGCAGTTTAAAAGGACAGGGGATCATTGGACGCAATCAGCCCCAGCATTTT.

This rearrangement joins TRBV3-1 (or the pseudogene TRBV3-2) to TRBJ1-2, with D maybe TRBD1 (6 bases). Trimming took off 1 base at V and 6 bases at J, with 12 bases between the two ends. The CDR3 covers 14 residues. Germline CDR1 reads LGHDT; CDR2 reads YNNKEL (reference sequence). The DNA of the CDR3 is TGTGCCAGCAGCCAAGTTCAGGGGTTAAATGGCTACACCTTC. Amino acid sequence: CASSQVQGLNGYTF.

The CDR3 protein is CASSAGEVANYGYTF. The CDR3 DNA reads TGTGCCAGCAGCGCCGGGGAGGTAGCTAACTATGGCTACACCTTC. The V and J genes are TRBV9 and TRBJ1-2, with unresolved D. The length of the CDR3 is 15 residues. Deletions cut 3 bases from V and 0 bases from J, with 12 bases between. Germline loops: CDR1 SGDLS, CDR2 YYNGEE.

The rearrangement uses TRBV4-2 and TRBJ2-1, with D perhaps matching TRBD1 (7 bases). CDR3 length: 17 amino acids. Looked up from germline, CDR1 is LGHNA and CDR2 is YNFKEQ. Trimming removed 0 bases from V and 4 bases from J, with 16 bases in between. The CDR3 is CASSQDPTTGTYNEQFF. As DNA, the CDR3 is TGTGCCAGCAGCCAAGACCCTACGACAGGGACTTACAATGAGCAGTTCTTC.

CDR3 in amino acids: CASSYKNTEAFF. In DNA, the CDR3 is TGTGCCAGCAGTTACAAGAACACTGAAGCTTTCTTT. The rearrangement joins TRBV27 to TRBJ1-1; unclear D gene. Trimming took off 4 bases at V and 1 base at J, with 4 bases between the two ends. Germline CDR1 and CDR2: MNHEY and SMNVEV (reference sequence). The CDR3 has 12 amino acids.

This clone was recorded only once. The chain carries TRBV5-6 and TRBJ2-3, with 13 bases matching TRBD2. V shed 1 base and J 6 bases; nucleotides not matched to a gene: 2. Germline V CDR1 and CDR2: SGHDT, YYEEEE. The CDR3 is made up of 15 amino acids. The CDR3 loop is CASSLKLAGGDTQYF. CDR3 nucleotide sequence: TGTGCCAGCAGCTTGAAACTAGCGGGAGGGGATACGCAGTATTTT.

The chain has TRBV6-2 or TRBV6-3 and TRBJ2-7; D not certain. V dropped 4 bases and J dropped 7 bases, with 14 bases sitting between them. The CDR3 sequence is 13 residues long. Germline values: CDR1 MNHEY, CDR2 SVGEGT. The CDR3 DNA reads as TGTGCCAGCAGTTTAACGCGAACCTCGGAGCAGTACTTC. Its translation is CASSLTRTSEQYF.

The chain combines TRBV12-3 or TRBV12-4 with TRBJ1-6; maybe TRBD1 (5 bases). This CDR3 comprises 13 residues. Trimming shortened V by 6 bases and J by 7 bases, and 10 bases separated the two germline ends. This CDR3 is CASRRQQNSPLHF. As DNA, the CDR3 is TGTGCCAGCAGACGACAGCAAAATTCACCCCTCCACTTT.

This chain joins TRBV7-2 and TRBJ1-1; D call uncertain. Germline V CDR1 and CDR2: SGHTA, FQGNSA. V lost 4 bases and J lost 0, with 9 bases in between. The CDR3 consists of 14 residues. CDR3 protein: CASSSLQMNTEAFF. In DNA form, the CDR3 reads TGTGCCAGCAGCTCATTGCAGATGAACACTGAAGCTTTCTTT.

The chain carries TRBV5-6 and TRBJ2-3; TRBD1 matches 9 bases. The CDR3 spans 15 residues. Trimming took 4 bases from V and 0 from J; bases not matched to a gene: 3. Germline assignment: CDR1 SGHDT and CDR2 YYEEEE. The CDR3 loop is CASSRTGVSTDTQYF. The CDR3 nucleotides read TGTGCCAGCAGCCGGACAGGGGTAAGCACAGATACGCAGTATTTT. Full variable domain (outside the CDR3, taken from reference TRBV5-6 and TRBJ2-3): DAGVTQSPTHLIKTRGQQVTLRCSPKSGHDTVSWYQQALGQGPQFIFQYYEEEERQRGNFPDRFSGHQFPNYSSELNVNALLLGDSALYLCASSRTGVSTDTQYFGPGTRLTVL.

The chain employs TRBV10-2 and TRBJ2-7; the match to TRBD2 covers 8 bases. Germline V gives CDR1 WSHSY, CDR2 SAAADI. The CDR3 consists of 12 residues. The V gene end was trimmed by 5 bases and the J gene end by 3 bases; junction bases not matched to a gene: 0. In DNA form, the CDR3 reads TGCGCCAGCAGTAGCGGGGGCTACGAGCAGTACGTC. Amino acids: CASSSGGYEQYV.

The V call is TRBV19, the J call TRBJ1-1, with D maybe TRBD1 (5 bases). This CDR3 is 16 amino acids long. Germline V gene sequence: CDR1 LNHDA, CDR2 SQIVND (reference sequence). V gave up 7 bases and J gave up 2 bases, with 20 bases separating them. The CDR3 DNA is TGTGCCAGTAACCCCGGTTTAGGGCAGGGTAACACTGAAGCTTTCTTT. The encoded protein is CASNPGLGQGNTEAFF.

The chain couples TRBV28 to TRBJ1-6; D not certain. Trimming removed 5 bases from V and 3 bases from J, with 8 bases in between. Germline-derived CDR1 and CDR2 are MDHEN and SYDVKM. This CDR3 is built from 14 residues. Here the CDR3 reads CASSETVYNSPLHF. The DNA of the CDR3 is TGTGCCAGCAGTGAAACGGTCTATAATTCACCCCTCCACTTT.

The chain combines TRBV11-2 with TRBJ2-5, with D hard to call. Between the trimmed V and J ends, which lost 4 bases and 5 bases, there was a span of 20 bases. This CDR3 spans 16 amino acids. Germline V gene lookup returns CDR1 SGHAT and CDR2 FQNNGV. CDR3 protein: CASSYTLGPLGETQYF. The CDR3 DNA is TGTGCCAGCAGCTACACATTAGGTCCCCTCGGGGAGACCCAGTACTTC.

The V and J genes are TRBV28 and TRBJ1-1; maybe TRBD1 (6 bases). The length of the CDR3 is 14 residues. V lost 4 bases, J lost 4 bases, and 13 bases lay in between. CDR1 is MDHEN and CDR2 is SYDVKM in the germline V gene. The CDR3 loop reads CASSSPGVVTEAFF. The CDR3, as DNA: TGTGCCAGCAGTTCACCAGGGGTCGTCACTGAAGCTTTCTTT.

This clone was seen only once. This chain uses TRBV4-2 with TRBJ1-3, with D perhaps TRBD1 (6 bases). The CDR3 has 15 residues. V lost 3 bases, J lost 4 bases, and 13 bases lay in between. Looked up from germline, CDR1 is LGHNA and CDR2 is YNFKEQ. CDR3 nucleotides: TGTGCCAGCAGCCAGGAAGATCAGGGGGGAAACACCATATATTTT. Translating gives CASSQEDQGGNTIYF.

The chain uses TRBV7-6 and TRBJ2-1, with 7 bases that match TRBD2. The germline V gene encodes CDR1 SGHVS and CDR2 FNYEAQ. J lost 3 bases, V lost 7 bases, and 9 bases had no gene match. The CDR3 runs to 15 residues. The CDR3 nucleotides read TGTGCCAGCACCCCCTGGGCGGGGGACTACAATGAGCAGTTCTTC. It specifies CASTPWAGDYNEQFF.

The CDR3 region is CATSTGLAAYNEQFF. The CDR3 coding sequence is TGTGCCACCAGCACGGGACTAGCGGCTTACAATGAGCAGTTCTTC. The genes are TRBV15 and TRBJ2-1; 11 bases are shared with TRBD2. The germline V gene encodes CDR1 LNHNV and CDR2 YYDKDF (reference sequence). The CDR3 totals 15 residues. Losses at the gene ends were 4 bases for V and 4 bases for J; bases not matched to a gene: 3.

The chain joins TRBV18 to TRBJ2-5; TRBD2 matches 9 bases. Germline-derived CDR1 and CDR2 are KGHSH and LQKENI. Trimming took 8 bases from V and 10 from J; bases not matched to a gene: 14. The CDR3 spans 14 residues. In nucleotides, the CDR3 is TGTGCCAGCGCCCAGGGACTAGCTGAGGGGGACCAGTACTTC. Protein: CASAQGLAEGDQYF. The whole variable domain, remainder taken from reference TRBV18 and TRBJ2-5, is NAGVMQNPRHLVRRRGQEARLRCSPMKGHSHVYWYRQLPEEGLKFMVYLQKENIIDESGMPKERFSAEFPKEGPSILRIQQVVRGDSAAYFCASAQGLAEGDQYFGPGTRLLVL.

The rearrangement joins TRBV5-1 to TRBJ2-3, with TRBD2 identical over 13 bases. CDR1 SGHRS and CDR2 YFSETQ come from the germline V gene. J lost 6 bases, V lost 4 bases, and 11 bases had no gene match. The CDR3 consists of 17 residues. The CDR3 is CASSRRLAGGHLDTQYF. Here the CDR3 DNA reads TGCGCCAGCAGCCGAAGACTAGCGGGGGGACACCTGGATACGCAGTATTTT.

CDR3 in amino acids: CASSLVLAGDYEQYF. The CDR3 DNA reads TGCGCCAGCAGCCTGGTATTAGCGGGAGACTACGAGCAGTACTTC. This chain joins TRBV5-1 and TRBJ2-7; 9 positions agree with TRBD2. Looked up from germline, CDR1 is SGHRS and CDR2 is YFSETQ. This CDR3 region has 15 residues. Losses at the gene ends were 4 bases for V and 3 bases for J; bases not matched to a gene: 8.